Shown below are 26 T cell receptor beta chains from a single sample sequenced in a study of prognosis after radiotherapy for stage I lung cancer (dated by TCRdb to about 2021). The run used an Illumina HiSeq 3000. The TCR beta CDR3 region was amplified from genomic DNA by two rounds of multiplex PCR. In the first PCR round, primers specific to each TRBV and TRBJ gene were used, and the primer sequences were filed in Chinese patent CN105087789A. TCRdb took the public reads, trimmed them with fastp at Q25, ran MiXCR for clone calling and kept in-frame beta chains. CDR3 protein sequences are deduplicated, and each keeps its most common genes and DNA. This sample is represented by around 59,000 distinct CDR3 sequences; approximately 25% of them were singletons. The ten largest make up less than 8% of the sample. The sample consisted of PBMCs, taken before or after stereotactic body radiation therapy (not recorded which). The source of these receptors is a donor aged 50 or older with non-small cell lung cancer.

This clonotype was recorded at least ten times. The chain employs TRBV24-1 and TRBJ2-3, with D perhaps TRBD2 (5 bases). This CDR3 is built from 13 residues. Germline loops: CDR1 KGHDR, CDR2 SFDVKD. V was pared by 4 bases and J by 9 bases, with 13 bases between. The DNA of the CDR3 is TGTGCCACCAGTGACTCCTTATCGGGGACGCAGTATTTT. Protein product: CATSDSLSGTQYF.

The genes are TRBV9 and TRBJ2-3; no firm D call. Germline assignment: CDR1 SGDLS and CDR2 YYNGEE. The ends were cut back, 4 bases at V and 1 base at J, with 16 bases in the middle. This CDR3 comprises 16 residues. CDR3 nucleotides: TGTGCCAGCAGCCCACAGAGTAGGAGCGGCACAGATACGCAGTATTTT. Residues: CASSPQSRSGTDTQYF.

This clonotype was recorded at least ten times. This chain links TRBV7-9 with TRBJ2-7; D may be TRBD1 (6 bases). Germline V gene sequence: CDR1 SEHNR, CDR2 FQNEAQ (reference sequence). The CDR3 extends over 15 amino acids. The V gene lost 4 bases and the J gene lost 3 bases, with 16 bases spanning the gap. CDR3 region: CASSSPGTSYYEQYF. CDR3 DNA sequence: TGTGCCAGCAGCTCCCCCGGGACAAGTTACTACGAGCAGTACTTC.

As concerns this clonotype: The junction and the germline gene differ at one end; a read error may be behind it. J is TRBJ1-1 and V is TRBV7-2; the D is unclear. Per the germline V gene, CDR1 is SGHTA and CDR2 is FQGNSA. The CDR3 totals 14 residues. The CDR3 sequence: CSSSLGYSGTEAFF. CDR3 in DNA: TGTTCCAGCAGCTTAGGTTACAGTGGCACTGAAGCTTTCTTT.

In the case of this clonotype: The likely explanation is a read error, given a far larger clone one base away. The chain is built from TRBV6-9 and TRBJ2-2, with a weak D call TRBD2 (6 bases). The CDR3 loop spans 15 amino acids. The germline V gene encodes CDR1 MNHGY and CDR2 SVAAGI. The CDR3 loop reads CASSPEGGDTGEMFF. CDR3 bases: TGTGCCAGCAGTCCCGAGGGAGGTGACACCGGGGAGATGTTTTTT.

About this clonotype itself: A clone one base away is much larger, so this may be a read error. V is TRBV2 and J is TRBJ2-5; D remains unclear. Germline CDR1 reads SNHLY; CDR2 reads FYNNEI. The CDR3 runs 16 residues. This chain's CDR3 is CTSSEASWATSETQYF. CDR3 in DNA: TGTACCAGCAGTGAAGCGTCGTGGGCTACCTCGGAGACCCAGTACTTC.

This clonotype showed up many times. The chain carries TRBV19 and TRBJ2-1; D uncertain. This CDR3 is 14 amino acids long. Germline CDR1 and CDR2: LNHDA and SQIVND (reference sequence). With 6 bases removed from V and 6 bases from J, the gap between germline ends came to 15 bases. CDR3 nucleotide sequence: TGTGCCAGTAGCGAAACAGTGCTACTCAATGAGCAGTTCTTC. Protein sequence: CASSETVLLNEQFF.

Ten or more counts support this clonotype. V is TRBV20-1 and J is TRBJ1-5, with D possibly matching TRBD1 (5 bases). The germline V gene encodes CDR1 DFQATT and CDR2 SNEGSKA (reference sequence). Trimming stripped 4 bases from V and 0 bases from J, with 13 bases between. The CDR3 spans 15 residues. CDR3: CSATPGQYSNQPQHF. The CDR3 DNA reads as TGCAGTGCTACCCCGGGGCAATATAGCAATCAGCCCCAGCATTTT.

Worth noting for this clonotype: This may stem from a read error, because a much larger clone lies one nucleotide away. V and J are TRBV7-8 and TRBJ1-2; no clear D gene. The germline CDR1 and CDR2 sequences are SGHVS and FQNEAQ. The CDR3 extends over 12 amino acids. The V end was cut by 7 bases, the J end by 8 bases, with 14 bases between. In nucleotides, the CDR3 is TGTGCCAGCATCTCACCCCTCCAGGGCTACACCTTC. This codes for CASISPLQGYTF.

The sample holds one count of this clonotype. This chain joins TRBV12-3 or TRBV12-4 and TRBJ1-2; 8 nucleotides align to TRBD1. J gave up 6 bases and V 5 bases, and 8 bases lay outside the gene matches. The CDR3 is 14 amino acids. Here the CDR3 DNA reads TGTGCCAGCAGTAGGACAGGGCAGGACGATGGCTACACCTTC. It translates to CASSRTGQDDGYTF.

This rearrangement joins TRBV19 to TRBJ1-2, with D tentatively TRBD1 (5 bases). The CDR3 has 15 residues. V lost 5 bases, J lost 6 bases, and 19 bases lay in between. Germline assignment: CDR1 LNHDA and CDR2 SQIVND (reference sequence). The CDR3 loop reads CASSPTLVRGNGYTF. CDR3 coding DNA: TGTGCCAGTAGTCCTACCTTAGTGAGGGGTAATGGCTACACCTTC. Variable domain in full (rest from reference TRBV19 and TRBJ1-2): DGGITQSPKYLFRKEGQNVTLSCEQNLNHDAMYWYRQDPGQGLRLIYYSQIVNDFQKGDIAEGYSVSREKKESFPLTVTSAQKNPTAFYLCASSPTLVRGNGYTFGSGTRLTVV.

There are many counts of this clonotype. The J gene is TRBJ2-1, the V gene TRBV13, with D tentatively TRBD1 or TRBD2 (5 bases each). Germline V gene sequence: CDR1 PRHDT, CDR2 FYEKMQ (reference sequence). The CDR3 has 16 residues. Trimming took 5 bases from V and 0 from J, leaving 14 bases between them. The CDR3: CASSLRGASSYNEQFF. DNA for the CDR3: TGTGCCAGCAGCCTTCGAGGGGCAAGCTCCTACAATGAGCAGTTCTTC.

This clonotype was seen many times. The rearrangement joins TRBV6-1 to TRBJ1-6, with D perhaps matching TRBD1 (5 bases). V was trimmed by 8 bases and J by 7 bases, leaving 12 bases between them. The CDR3 runs to 13 residues. Germline V gene lookup returns CDR1 MNHNS and CDR2 SASEGT. This CDR3 reads CASRGLDNSPLHF. For the CDR3, the DNA is TGTGCCAGCCGGGGCTTAGACAATTCACCCCTCCACTTT.

A note on this clonotype: Being one base from a much bigger clone, this may be a read error. The chain links TRBV5-4 to TRBJ1-6; D gene uncertain. Germline V gene data show CDR1 as SGHNT and CDR2 as YYREEE (reference sequence). CDR3 length: 15 amino acids. V gave up 5 bases and J gave up 7 bases, with 16 bases separating them. For the CDR3, the DNA is TGTGCCAGCAGACTGGAAACTCCGACCAATTCACCCCTCCACTTT. Amino acids: CASRLETPTNSPLHF.

This clonotype was found a few times. This sequence may be a read error, since a much larger clone differs from it by one base. This sequence joins TRBV12-3 or TRBV12-4 and TRBJ2-1, with 11 bases that match TRBD2. This CDR3 contains 15 residues. V trimming: 5 bases; J trimming: 8 bases; junction bases outside the gene matches: 8. The CDR3 sequence: CASSVTLAGADEQFF. In DNA, the CDR3 is TGTGCCAGCAGTGTAACACTAGCGGGGGCTGATGAGCAGTTCTTC.

This clonotype was picked up many times. J is TRBJ1-3 and V is TRBV5-1; D ambiguous. V was pared by 2 bases and J by 0 bases, with 24 bases between. The CDR3 covers 20 residues. Germline V gives CDR1 SGHRS, CDR2 YFSETQ. The CDR3 DNA follows: TGCGCCAGCAGCTTCGGGAAGGGAGACGGCGGTCTCCGCTCTGGAAACACCATATATTTT. Translation: CASSFGKGDGGLRSGNTIYF.

This clonotype has a single count. With a far larger clone one base away, a read error is the likely cause. The V and J genes are TRBV6-8 and TRBJ1-6; D unclear. Germline assignment: CDR1 MNHGY and CDR2 SAAAGT. The CDR3 extends over 11 amino acids. The CDR3 sequence: CASRDNSPIHF. The CDR3 bases are TGTGCCAGCAGGGATAATTCACCCATCCACTTT.

The chain uses TRBV6-5 and TRBJ2-7; D call uncertain. Germline CDR1 reads MNHEY; CDR2 reads SVGAGI. The V gene lost 4 bases and the J gene lost 10 bases, with 14 bases spanning the gap. The CDR3 totals 12 residues. Here the CDR3 DNA reads TGTGCCAGCAGTTGGGCGAACGCCTACCAGTACTTC. This encodes CASSWANAYQYF.

This clonotype was observed many times. The chain couples TRBV6-2 or TRBV6-3 to TRBJ1-6; 7 bases match TRBD1. Germline V lookup: CDR1 MNHEY, CDR2 SVGEGT. This CDR3 contains 19 residues. V was pared by 3 bases and J by 0 bases, with 11 bases of the junction left unmatched. CDR3 bases: TGTGCCAGCAGTTATCGGCGGGACAGAATTAACTCCTATAATTCACCCCTCCACTTT. Translation gives CASSYRRDRINSYNSPLHF.

The table lists this clonotype with many counts. The chain couples TRBV6-2 or TRBV6-3 to TRBJ1-3; unclear D gene. Trimming took off 2 bases at V and 0 bases at J, with 5 bases between the two ends. The CDR3 spans 14 residues. Germline V gene sequence: CDR1 MNHEY, CDR2 SVGEGT. The CDR3 DNA sequence: TGTGCCAGCAGTTACACGAGCTCTGGAAACACCATATATTTT. As protein: CASSYTSSGNTIYF.

This clonotype showed up just a few times. One end of the junction varies from germline; a read error may be responsible. The chain combines TRBV7-7 with TRBJ1-5, with D tentatively TRBD1 (5 bases). Germline V CDR1 and CDR2: SSHAT, FNYEAQ (reference sequence). The CDR3 length is 18 residues. CDR3 loop: CASSLAGYLRGVGQPQHF. The CDR3 DNA is TGTGCTAGCAGCTTAGCTGGGTACCTACGGGGGGTGGGTCAGCCCCAGCATTTT.

As for this clonotype: A junction boundary mismatches the germline segment, possibly from a read error. V usage is TRBV5-1 and J usage is TRBJ1-6; D not certain. Germline CDR1 SGHRS, CDR2 YFSETQ. This CDR3 has 15 amino acids. The CDR3 bases are TGCGCCATCAGCTTGGGAACAAGTCTCAATTCACCCCTCCACTTT. Translated: CAISLGTSLNSPLHF. Filled out from reference TRBV5-1 and TRBJ1-6, the complete variable domain reads KAGVTQTPRYLIKTRGQQVTLSCSPISGHRSVSWYQQTPGQGLQFLFEYFSETQRNKGNFPGRFSGRQFSNSRSEMNVSTLELGDSALYLCAISLGTSLNSPLHFGNGTRLTVT.

This clonotype was seen repeatedly, ten times or more. The chain is built from TRBV28 and TRBJ1-2; a possible D gene is TRBD1 (6 bases). Trimming pared 6 bases from V and 5 bases from J, leaving 10 bases between. This CDR3 is built from 12 residues. CDR1 is MDHEN, CDR2 SYDVKM, per germline. CDR3 bases: TGTGCCAGCAGGCTTCAGGGGTATGGCTACACCTTC. Protein: CASRLQGYGYTF.

This clonotype has at least ten counts. The chain is built from TRBV12-3 or TRBV12-4 and TRBJ2-2, with no clear D. This CDR3 comprises 13 residues. V was clipped by 3 bases and J by 1 base, with 3 bases between them. In DNA form, the CDR3 reads TGTGCCAGCAGTTTCAGGAACACCGGGGAGCTGTTTTTT. Protein sequence: CASSFRNTGELFF.

In this sample, this clonotype turned up many times. The rearrangement links TRBV28 to TRBJ2-7; D uncertain. Trimming cost V 2 bases and J 7 bases, with 9 bases left between them. The germline V gene has CDR1 MDHEN and CDR2 SYDVKM. The CDR3 has 12 amino acids. The CDR3 protein is CASSLVSEEQYF. The CDR3 DNA sequence: TGTGCCAGCAGTTTAGTTTCGGAGGAGCAGTACTTC.

This clonotype was seen many times. The genes are TRBV5-4 and TRBJ2-3; D possibly corresponds to TRBD1 (6 bases). The CDR3 loop spans 14 amino acids. The V gene's germline CDR1 is SGHNT and CDR2 YYREEE (reference sequence). Trimming stripped 1 base from V and 6 bases from J, with 12 bases between. CDR3 nucleotide sequence: TGTGCCAGCAGCTTGAGGACTCAGGGGGATACGCAGTATTTT. Protein sequence: CASSLRTQGDTQYF.